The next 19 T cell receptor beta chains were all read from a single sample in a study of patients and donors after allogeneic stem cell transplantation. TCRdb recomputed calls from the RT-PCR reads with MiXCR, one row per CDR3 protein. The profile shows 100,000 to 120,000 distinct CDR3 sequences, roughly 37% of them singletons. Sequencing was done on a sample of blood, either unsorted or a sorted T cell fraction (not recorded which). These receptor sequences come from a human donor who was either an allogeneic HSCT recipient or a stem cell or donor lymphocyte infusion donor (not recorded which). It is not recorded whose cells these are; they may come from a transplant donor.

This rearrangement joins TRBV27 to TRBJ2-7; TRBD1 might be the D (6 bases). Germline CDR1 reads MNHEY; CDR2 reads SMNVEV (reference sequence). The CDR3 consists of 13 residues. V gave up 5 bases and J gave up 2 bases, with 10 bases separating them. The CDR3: CASSRWGPYEQYF. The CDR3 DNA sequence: TGTGCCAGCAGTCGTTGGGGGCCCTACGAGCAGTACTTC.

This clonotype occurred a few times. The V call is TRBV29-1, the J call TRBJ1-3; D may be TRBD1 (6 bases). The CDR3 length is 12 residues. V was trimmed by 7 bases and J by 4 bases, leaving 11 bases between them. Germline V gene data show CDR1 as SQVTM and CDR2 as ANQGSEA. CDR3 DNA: TGCAGCGCACAGGGTTACGGAAACACCATATATTTT. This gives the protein CSAQGYGNTIYF. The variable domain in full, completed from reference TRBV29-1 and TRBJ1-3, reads SAVISQKPSRDICQRGTSLTIQCQVDSQVTMMFWYRQQPGQSLTLIATANQGSEATYESGFVIDKFPISRPNLTFSTLTVSNMSPEDSSIYLCSAQGYGNTIYFGEGSWLTVV.

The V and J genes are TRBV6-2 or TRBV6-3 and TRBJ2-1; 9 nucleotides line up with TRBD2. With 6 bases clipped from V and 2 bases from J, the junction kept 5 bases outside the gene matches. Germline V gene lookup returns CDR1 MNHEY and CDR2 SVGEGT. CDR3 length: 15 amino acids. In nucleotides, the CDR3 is TGTGCCAGCAGGGCCGGGACTAGCCCCTACAATGAGCAGTTCTTC. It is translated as CASRAGTSPYNEQFF.

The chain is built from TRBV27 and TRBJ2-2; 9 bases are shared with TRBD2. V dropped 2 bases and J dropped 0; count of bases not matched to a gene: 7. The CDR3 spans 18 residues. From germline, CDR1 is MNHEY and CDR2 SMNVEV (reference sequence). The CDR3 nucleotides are TGTGCCAGCAGTTTAGTGTGGCTAGCGGGACCGAACACCGGGGAGCTGTTTTTT. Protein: CASSLVWLAGPNTGELFF.

CDR3 amino acids: CATSDGNTEAFF. Here the CDR3 DNA reads TGTGCCACCAGTGATGGGAACACTGAAGCTTTCTTT. The chain combines TRBV24-1 with TRBJ1-1; D gene uncertain. With 3 bases removed from V and 1 base from J, the gap between germline ends came to 2 bases. Germline lookup yields CDR1 KGHDR and CDR2 SFDVKD. CDR3 length equals 12 residues.

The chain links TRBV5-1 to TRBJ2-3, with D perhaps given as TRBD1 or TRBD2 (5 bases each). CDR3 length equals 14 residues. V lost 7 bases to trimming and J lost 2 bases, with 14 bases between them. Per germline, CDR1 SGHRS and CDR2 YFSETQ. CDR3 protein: CASHLEGPTDTQYF. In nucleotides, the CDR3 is TGCGCCAGCCACCTTGAGGGACCCACAGATACGCAGTATTTT. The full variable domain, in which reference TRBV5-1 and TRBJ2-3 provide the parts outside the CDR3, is KAGVTQTPRYLIKTRGQQVTLSCSPISGHRSVSWYQQTPGQGLQFLFEYFSETQRNKGNFPGRFSGRQFSNSRSEMNVSTLELGDSALYLCASHLEGPTDTQYFGPGTRLTVL.

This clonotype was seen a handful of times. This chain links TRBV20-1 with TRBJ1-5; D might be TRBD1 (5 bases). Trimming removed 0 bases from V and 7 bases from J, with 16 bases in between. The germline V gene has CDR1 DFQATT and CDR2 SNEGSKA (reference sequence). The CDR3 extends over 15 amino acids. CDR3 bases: TGCAGTGCTAGAGAGCCGGGACGACGAGAGCAGCCCCAGCATTTT. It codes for CSAREPGRREQPQHF.

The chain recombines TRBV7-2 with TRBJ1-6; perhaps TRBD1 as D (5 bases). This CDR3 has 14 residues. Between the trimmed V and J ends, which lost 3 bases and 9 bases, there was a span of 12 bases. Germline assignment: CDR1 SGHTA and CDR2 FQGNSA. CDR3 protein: CASSFRVRGSPLHF. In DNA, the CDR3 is TGTGCCAGCAGCTTTAGGGTTAGGGGTTCACCCCTCCACTTT.

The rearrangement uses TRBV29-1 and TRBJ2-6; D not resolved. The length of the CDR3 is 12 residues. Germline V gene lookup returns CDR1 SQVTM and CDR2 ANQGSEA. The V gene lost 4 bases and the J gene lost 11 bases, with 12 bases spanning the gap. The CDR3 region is CSVANVWDVLTF. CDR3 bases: TGCAGCGTTGCGAACGTTTGGGACGTCCTGACTTTC.

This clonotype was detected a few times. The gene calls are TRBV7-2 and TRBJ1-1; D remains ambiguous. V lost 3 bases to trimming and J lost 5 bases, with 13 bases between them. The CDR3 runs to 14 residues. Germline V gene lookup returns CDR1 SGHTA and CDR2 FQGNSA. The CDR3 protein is CASSFDPGRTEAFF. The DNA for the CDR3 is TGTGCCAGCAGCTTCGATCCAGGAAGGACTGAAGCTTTCTTT.

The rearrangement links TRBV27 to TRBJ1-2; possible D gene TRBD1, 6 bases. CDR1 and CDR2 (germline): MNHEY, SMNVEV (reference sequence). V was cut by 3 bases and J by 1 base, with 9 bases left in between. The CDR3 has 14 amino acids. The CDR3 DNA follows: TGTGCCAGCAGTTTTGACAGGAATAACTATGGCTACACCTTC. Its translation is CASSFDRNNYGYTF.

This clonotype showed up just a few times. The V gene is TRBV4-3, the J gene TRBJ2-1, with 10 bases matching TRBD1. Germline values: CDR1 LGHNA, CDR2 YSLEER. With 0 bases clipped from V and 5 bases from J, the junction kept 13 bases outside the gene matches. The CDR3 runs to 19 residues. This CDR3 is CASSQDIGDRGNRDNEQFF. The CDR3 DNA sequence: TGCGCCAGCAGCCAAGATATCGGGGACAGGGGAAATCGCGACAATGAGCAGTTCTTC.

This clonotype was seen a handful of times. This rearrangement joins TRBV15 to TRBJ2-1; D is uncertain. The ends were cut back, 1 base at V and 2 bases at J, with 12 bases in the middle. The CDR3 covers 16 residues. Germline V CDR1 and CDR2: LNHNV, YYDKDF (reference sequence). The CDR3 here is CATSRGSMPPYNEQFF. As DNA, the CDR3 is TGTGCCACCAGCAGAGGGTCGATGCCCCCCTACAATGAGCAGTTCTTC.

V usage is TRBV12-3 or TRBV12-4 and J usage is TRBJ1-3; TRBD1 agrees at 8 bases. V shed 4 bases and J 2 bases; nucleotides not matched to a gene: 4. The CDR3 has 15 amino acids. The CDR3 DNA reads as TGTGCCAGCAGTTCGCAACAGGGGGCTGGAAACACCATATATTTT. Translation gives CASSSQQGAGNTIYF.

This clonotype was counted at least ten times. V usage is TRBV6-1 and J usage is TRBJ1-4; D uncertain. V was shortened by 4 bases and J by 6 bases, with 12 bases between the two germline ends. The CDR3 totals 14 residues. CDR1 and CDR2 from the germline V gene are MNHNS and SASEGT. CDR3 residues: CASSVMLQDEKLFF. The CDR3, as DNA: TGTGCCAGCAGTGTAATGCTTCAGGATGAAAAACTGTTTTTT.

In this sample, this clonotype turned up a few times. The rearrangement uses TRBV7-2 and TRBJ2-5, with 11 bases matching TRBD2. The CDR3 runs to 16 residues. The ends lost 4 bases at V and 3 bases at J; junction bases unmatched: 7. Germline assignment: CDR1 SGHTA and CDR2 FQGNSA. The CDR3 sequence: CASSSPLAGAEETQYF. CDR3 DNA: TGTGCCAGCAGCTCCCCACTAGCGGGAGCGGAAGAGACCCAGTACTTC.

The CDR3 sequence is CATSRVDIGEAFF. The DNA of the CDR3 is TGTGCCACCAGCAGAGTCGACATCGGTGAAGCTTTCTTT. This chain links TRBV15 with TRBJ1-1; no firm D call. CDR1 and CDR2 from the germline V gene are LNHNV and YYDKDF (reference sequence). V shed 1 base and J shed 7 bases, with 10 bases lying between them. CDR3 length: 13 amino acids.

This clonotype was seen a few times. The CDR3 spells CSALSPSSYNEQFF. DNA for the CDR3: TGCAGTGCCCTTTCGCCCAGCTCCTACAATGAGCAGTTCTTC. This chain joins TRBV20-1 and TRBJ2-1; no clear D gene. The CDR3 extends over 14 amino acids. Trimming shortened V by 6 bases and J by 0 bases, and 12 bases separated the two germline ends. Germline V gene sequence: CDR1 DFQATT, CDR2 SNEGSKA (reference sequence).

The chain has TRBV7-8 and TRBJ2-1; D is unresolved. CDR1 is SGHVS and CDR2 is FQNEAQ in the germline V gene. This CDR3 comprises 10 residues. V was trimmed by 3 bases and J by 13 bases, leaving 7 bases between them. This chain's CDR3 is CASSFGSQFF. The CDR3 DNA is TGTGCCAGCAGCTTCGGTAGCCAGTTCTTC.